The 18 T cell receptor beta chains below all came from one sample that was sequenced in a study of blood T cell repertoires in COVID-19. The repertoire was sequenced with immunoSEQ multiplex PCR; TCRdb's copy has only in-frame clones and lacks some. In the table there are roughly 250,000 clones, about 91% of which are singletons. The specimen was PBMCs or T cells enriched from blood (not recorded which). These receptors were taken from a woman in her thirties or forties with acute COVID-19.

The chain couples TRBV5-1 to TRBJ1-1, with 12 bases aligning to TRBD1. The CDR3 contains 15 residues. Germline CDR1 and CDR2: SGHRS and YFSETQ. Trimming took 3 bases from V and 5 from J; bases not matched to a gene: 5. The CDR3 region is CASSSGQGAGTEAFF. DNA for the CDR3: TGCGCCAGCAGCTCGGGACAGGGGGCTGGGACTGAAGCTTTCTTT.

J is TRBJ2-7 and V is TRBV7-9, with D perhaps TRBD2 (6 bases). The germline gives CDR1 SEHNR, CDR2 FQNEAQ (reference sequence). The CDR3 contains 13 residues. Deletions cut 3 bases from V and 4 bases from J, with 10 bases between. This CDR3 reads CASSLGGIYEQYF. CDR3 coding DNA: TGTGCCAGCAGCTTGGGGGGAATTTACGAGCAGTACTTC.

V is TRBV30 and J is TRBJ2-7; TRBD1 might be the D (6 bases). Germline CDR1 GTSNPN, CDR2 SVGIG (reference sequence). The CDR3 length is 13 residues. The germline V and J ends were trimmed by 0 bases and 6 bases, with 12 bases remaining between them. CDR3 protein: CAWSVGRGSEQYV. CDR3 bases: TGTGCCTGGAGTGTTGGTAGGGGGAGCGAGCAGTACGTC.

The CDR3 region is CASSQGPTGHYGYTF. The CDR3 nucleotides read TGTGCCAGCAGCCAAGGTCCGACAGGGCACTATGGCTACACCTTC. The V call is TRBV3-1 (or the pseudogene TRBV3-2), the J call TRBJ1-2, with TRBD1 identical over 7 bases. CDR1 is LGHDT, CDR2 YNNKEL, per germline (reference sequence). V was clipped by 1 base and J by 3 bases; unmatched bases: 5. CDR3 length equals 15 residues.

The V and J genes are TRBV27 and TRBJ1-1; D gene ambiguous. The CDR3 is made up of 12 amino acids. The germline V gene encodes CDR1 MNHEY and CDR2 SMNVEV (reference sequence). V shed 8 bases and J shed 8 bases, with 15 bases lying between them. CDR3 protein: CASAGSEPEAFF. The DNA for the CDR3 is TGTGCCAGCGCCGGGTCCGAACCAGAAGCTTTCTTT.

Here the CDR3 DNA reads TGTGCCAGCAGCTTGGAAGGGAGTGGTGAGCAGTTCTTC. Protein: CASSLEGSGEQFF. J is TRBJ2-1 and V is TRBV5-6; TRBD2 is a possible D gene (5 bases). Germline CDR1 SGHDT, CDR2 YYEEEE. Trimming pared 0 bases from V and 9 bases from J, leaving 10 bases between. This CDR3 is built from 13 residues.

As for this clone: One end of the junction varies from germline; a read error may be responsible. The rearrangement joins TRBV7-7 to TRBJ2-2; 11 bases line up with TRBD2. The V gene's germline CDR1 is SSHAT and CDR2 FNYEAQ (reference sequence). The CDR3 spans 17 residues. CDR3 region: CASSFRLAGGSTGELFF. CDR3 nucleotides: TGTGCTAGCAGCTTCCGTCTAGCGGGAGGAAGCACCGGGGAGCTGTTTTTT.

The chain combines TRBV5-1 with TRBJ2-3; D remains ambiguous. Germline V gene data show CDR1 as SGHRS and CDR2 as YFSETQ. Trimming took off 2 bases at V and 5 bases at J, with 3 bases between the two ends. The CDR3 covers 11 residues. In DNA, the CDR3 is TGCGCCAGCAGCTTCCGAGATACGCAGTATTTT. Its protein product is CASSFRDTQYF.

The chain combines TRBV4-1 with TRBJ2-1; possible D gene TRBD2, 7 bases. With 4 bases removed from V and 9 bases from J, the gap between germline ends came to 31 bases. The CDR3 extends over 19 amino acids. Germline lookup yields CDR1 MGHRA and CDR2 YSYEKL. Here the CDR3 reads CASSPPFGGGGASWREQFF. CDR3 coding DNA: TGCGCCAGCAGCCCACCATTTGGGGGCGGGGGCGCTTCGTGGCGTGAGCAGTTCTTC.

The chain carries TRBV24-1 and TRBJ1-1; no reliable D call. The CDR3 totals 14 residues. Trimming took off 4 bases at V and 1 base at J, with 9 bases between the two ends. Germline V CDR1 and CDR2: KGHDR, SFDVKD. CDR3 residues: CATSDPRANTEAFF. The CDR3 region has the DNA TGTGCCACCAGTGACCCAAGAGCGAACACTGAAGCTTTCTTT.

The genes are TRBV24-1 and TRBJ2-3, with TRBD2 matching over 9 bases. The J segment lost 5 bases and the V segment lost 4 bases, leaving 3 bases of the junction unmatched. Germline-derived CDR1 and CDR2 are KGHDR and SFDVKD. The CDR3 runs to 14 residues. CDR3 sequence: CATSDLLAGDTQYF. As DNA, the CDR3 is TGTGCCACCAGTGACCTACTAGCGGGAGATACGCAGTATTTT.

The chain carries TRBV12-5 and TRBJ2-3; a weak D match, TRBD1 (6 bases). V was cut by 5 bases and J by 6 bases, with 18 bases left in between. This CDR3 region has 15 residues. CDR1 is LGHNT and CDR2 is FRNRAP in the germline V gene. The CDR3 spells CASGLSGVPGDTQYF. CDR3 bases: TGTGCTAGTGGTCTATCAGGGGTTCCTGGGGATACGCAGTATTTT.

The J gene is TRBJ1-6, the V gene TRBV27, with D unclear. The CDR3 has 12 amino acids. V shed 3 bases and J shed 7 bases, with 4 bases lying between them. Germline CDR1 reads MNHEY; CDR2 reads SMNVEV (reference sequence). In DNA form, the CDR3 reads TGTGCCAGCAGTTTTTCGAATTCACCCCTCCACTTT. It yields the protein CASSFSNSPLHF.

The V and J genes are TRBV7-9 and TRBJ2-1, with a tentative D call TRBD2 (7 bases). Trimming left V 7 bases short and J 1 base short, with 17 bases between. CDR1 SEHNR and CDR2 FQNEAQ come from the germline V gene (reference sequence). CDR3 length equals 16 residues. The CDR3 DNA reads as TGTGCCAGCACCACACGAGGGGGGGCGTCCTACAATGAGCAGTTCTTC. It is translated as CASTTRGGASYNEQFF.

The chain employs TRBV4-1 and TRBJ1-2; D is perhaps TRBD1 (6 bases). This CDR3 comprises 15 residues. CDR1 is MGHRA, CDR2 YSYEKL, per germline. Trimming removed 4 bases from V and 5 bases from J, with 17 bases in between. The CDR3 spells CASSPGFDRNYGYTF. For the CDR3, the DNA is TGCGCCAGCAGCCCCGGATTCGACAGGAATTATGGCTACACCTTC.

This clone was counted between two and nine times. The CDR3 nucleotides are TGTGCCAGCAGTTTACAGGGCCGTCAGTACTTC. Amino acids: CASSLQGRQYF. The chain is built from TRBV28 and TRBJ2-5; maybe TRBD1 (5 bases). The CDR3 length is 11 residues. In germline, CDR1 is MDHEN, CDR2 SYDVKM. The V gene lost 2 bases and the J gene lost 11 bases, with 9 bases spanning the gap. The variable domain in full, with the rest retrieved from reference TRBV28 and TRBJ2-5, is DVKVTQSSRYLVKRTGEKVFLECVQDMDHENMFWYRQDPGLGLRLIYFSYDVKMKEKGDIPEGYSVSREKKERFSLILESASTNQTSMYLCASSLQGRQYFGPGTRLLVL.

The genes are TRBV27 and TRBJ1-5; 9 bases are a match to TRBD1. CDR1 is MNHEY, CDR2 SMNVEV, per germline (reference sequence). V shed 2 bases and J 0 bases; nucleotides not matched to a gene: 5. This CDR3 is 17 amino acids long. CDR3 in amino acids: CASSLDRGAGSNQPQHF. CDR3 sequence (DNA): TGTGCCAGCAGTTTAGACAGGGGGGCTGGTAGCAATCAGCCCCAGCATTTT.

CDR3 nucleotide sequence: TGTGCCAGCAGTGAGTGGGAGGACCCCCTCTATGGCTACACCTTC. Amino acid sequence: CASSEWEDPLYGYTF. This chain connects TRBV2 to TRBJ1-2; D is ambiguous. CDR1 and CDR2 from the germline V gene are SNHLY and FYNNEI. The V end was cut by 3 bases, the J end by 4 bases, with 15 bases between. There are 15 residues in the CDR3. Full variable domain (rest looked up from reference TRBV2 and TRBJ1-2): EPEVTQTPSHQVTQMGQEVILRCVPISNHLYFYWYRQILGQKVEFLVSFYNNEISEKSEIFDDQFSVERPDGSNFTLKIRSTKLEDSAMYFCASSEWEDPLYGYTFGSGTRLTVV.